The present T cell receptor (beta chain) was sequenced within a study of post-analysis software for immune sequencing data. Unique molecular identifiers were built into the TCR beta cDNA libraries. One entry per CDR3 protein results from TCRdb running MiXCR on the PCR reads. The sample carries about 160,000 distinct CDR3 sequences, roughly 35% recorded once. This clonotype was recorded many times. Its antigen remains unidentified. Study observations and caveats: Roughly 5 TRBV segments, TRBV5-6, TRBV5-1 and TRBV20-1 among them, were found more frequent in patients than controls.

The CDR3 has 15 amino acids. Between the trimmed V and J ends, which lost 6 bases and 3 bases, there was a span of 18 bases. J is TRBJ2-7 and V is TRBV12-3 or TRBV12-4, with D unclear. The sequence derives from a girl aged 10 to 17 with multiple sclerosis. This specimen was blood, taken after autologous hematopoietic stem cell transplantation. The CDR3 spells CASSRPGRAIYEQYF. CDR3 coding DNA: TGTGCCAGCAGCCGGCCGGGTAGGGCGATCTACGAGCAGTACTTC.